One sample yielded the 26 T cell receptor beta chains listed below, sequenced in a study of regulatory T cells in long-lasting Graves disease. Arm-PCR of CDR3 regions with iRepertoire HTBI primers generated TCR beta libraries. A single record per CDR3 protein comes from TCRdb applying MiXCR to the multiplex PCR reads. Among approximately 560,000 distinct CDR3 sequences listed, 15% to 20% were seen once. Time point of the sample: newly diagnosed GD, antithyroid drugs for less than 3 months. Researchers made the TCR library from RNA that was extracted from PBMCs. These records were also assigned to another study, of T cells in Graves' hyperthyroidism and ophthalmopathy.

The sample was peripheral blood mononuclear cells (PBMCs), taken at new diagnosis, from a patient treated with antithyroid drugs. All receptors come from a man in his late teens or twenties with Graves disease.

This clonotype was counted at least ten times. This rearrangement joins TRBV27 to TRBJ2-3; the match to TRBD1 covers 8 bases. J was trimmed by 3 bases and V by 0 bases; bases with no gene match: 5. Per germline, CDR1 MNHEY and CDR2 SMNVEV (reference sequence). The CDR3 is made up of 16 amino acids. The CDR3: CASSLSRWTGTDTQYF. In DNA, the CDR3 is TGTGCCAGCAGTTTATCTCGCTGGACAGGGACAGATACGCAGTATTTT.

This clonotype was detected a few times. The V call is TRBV27, the J call TRBJ2-7; tentatively, D is TRBD2 (6 bases). CDR1 MNHEY and CDR2 SMNVEV come from the germline V gene (reference sequence). The CDR3 contains 15 residues. V lost 4 bases and J lost 5, with 18 bases in between. DNA for the CDR3: TGTGCCAGCAGTTCCGGGACTCGCCCAGCAGACGAGCAGTACTTC. Translating gives CASSSGTRPADEQYF.

V is TRBV2 and J is TRBJ1-2, with 8 bases lining up with TRBD1. The trim removed 5 bases at V and 7 bases at J, leaving 9 bases unmatched. The CDR3 is 14 amino acids. Germline CDR1 and CDR2: SNHLY and FYNNEI. CDR3 nucleotides: TGTGCCAGCAGTTTGACAGGGGACGCTTTTGGCTACACCTTC. Its translation: CASSLTGDAFGYTF.

This clonotype was observed many times. The V gene is TRBV27, the J gene TRBJ1-2; the D is unclear. V lost 5 bases to trimming and J lost 4 bases, with 17 bases between them. Germline assignment: CDR1 MNHEY and CDR2 SMNVEV (reference sequence). The CDR3 totals 15 residues. This chain's CDR3 is CASSLAVPGLYGYTF. Here the CDR3 DNA reads TGTGCCAGCAGTCTGGCGGTCCCGGGCCTCTATGGCTACACCTTC.

J is TRBJ2-2 and V is TRBV30, with D unclear. The CDR3 loop spans 15 amino acids. Trimming pared 4 bases from V and 2 bases from J, leaving 14 bases between. The germline V gene encodes CDR1 GTSNPN and CDR2 SVGIG (reference sequence). CDR3 loop: CAWNLRLGNTGELFF. DNA for the CDR3: TGTGCCTGGAACTTGAGGCTGGGAAACACCGGGGAGCTGTTTTTT. Variable domain in full (rest from reference TRBV30 and TRBJ2-2): SQTIHQWPATLVQPVGSPLSLECTVEGTSNPNLYWYRQAAGRGLQLLFYSVGIGQISSEVPQNLSASRPQDRQFILSSKKLLLSDSGFYLCAWNLRLGNTGELFFGEGSRLTVL.

This clonotype was picked up many times. The V gene is TRBV2, the J gene TRBJ2-5; a weak D match, TRBD2 (6 bases). This CDR3 has 12 residues. Germline lookup yields CDR1 SNHLY and CDR2 FYNNEI. Trimming cost V 7 bases and J 7 bases, with 13 bases left between them. In nucleotides, the CDR3 is TGTGCCAGCAAGCCTGCCGGGGGGACCCAGTACTTC. This encodes CASKPAGGTQYF.

V gene TRBV4-2 combines with J gene TRBJ1-2, with 9 bases fitting TRBD1. Trimming removed 2 bases from V and 1 base from J; junction bases left unmatched: 8. In germline, CDR1 is LGHNA, CDR2 YNFKEQ. This CDR3 is 17 amino acids long. The CDR3 nucleotides read TGTGCCAGCAGCCAATTTTTACAGGGGGCGCTTAACTATGGCTACACCTTC. Its protein is CASSQFLQGALNYGYTF.

The chain combines TRBV28 with TRBJ1-6; 7 bases agree with TRBD1. J was trimmed by 7 bases and V by 1 base; bases with no gene match: 7. Germline CDR1 and CDR2: MDHEN and SYDVKM. This CDR3 comprises 16 residues. The chain's CDR3 is CASSLSGQVVNSPLHF. CDR3 in DNA: TGTGCCAGCAGTTTATCCGGACAGGTCGTGAATTCACCCCTCCACTTT.

As for this clonotype: The junction and the germline gene differ at one end; a read error may be behind it. This sequence joins TRBV4-1 and TRBJ2-3; 7 bases are shared with TRBD1. The germline CDR1 and CDR2 sequences are MGHRA and YSYEKL. CDR3 length: 12 amino acids. CDR3 sequence (DNA): TGCGCCAGCAGCCAAGATTCGACAGGGATCCGCTTT. Translation gives CASSQDSTGIRF.

The chain employs TRBV2 and TRBJ2-6, with 7 bases that match TRBD1. This CDR3 is built from 16 residues. Trimming removed 7 bases from V and 0 bases from J; junction bases left unmatched: 6. Germline CDR1 SNHLY, CDR2 FYNNEI. The CDR3 loop is CASKWDSSSGANVLTF. In DNA form, the CDR3 reads TGTGCCAGCAAGTGGGACAGTTCCTCTGGGGCCAACGTCCTGACTTTC.

This clonotype was observed many times. The chain has TRBV20-1 and TRBJ2-7, with 10 nucleotides matching TRBD2. Unmatched junction bases numbered 3, after V lost 4 bases and J lost 3 bases. The CDR3 covers 13 residues. Germline V lookup: CDR1 DFQATT, CDR2 SNEGSKA (reference sequence). CDR3 bases: TGCAGTGCTAAACTAGCGGGAAGCTACGAGCAGTACTTC. Residues: CSAKLAGSYEQYF.

This clonotype was seen more than once but under ten times. V gene TRBV19 combines with J gene TRBJ2-3; 8 nucleotides align to TRBD2. Trimming took 6 bases from V and 6 from J; bases not matched to a gene: 8. Looked up from germline, CDR1 is LNHDA and CDR2 is SQIVND (reference sequence). This CDR3 is built from 14 residues. The CDR3 sequence: CASRVGRADDTQYF. As DNA, the CDR3 is TGTGCCAGTAGGGTCGGGAGGGCCGACGATACGCAGTATTTT.

This clonotype was seen many times. The CDR3 sequence is CAWSPSGRAPEQFF. The CDR3, as DNA: TGTGCCTGGAGTCCTAGCGGGAGGGCCCCTGAGCAGTTCTTC. J is TRBJ2-1 and V is TRBV30, with 12 bases identical to TRBD2. CDR3 length equals 14 residues. Germline values: CDR1 GTSNPN, CDR2 SVGIG (reference sequence). The junction had 5 bases not matched to a gene; V was cut back by 2 bases and J by 9 bases.

This clonotype occurred a few times. V gene TRBV29-1 combines with J gene TRBJ2-7; 7 bases fit TRBD1. With V trimmed by 7 bases and J by 1 base, 7 bases remained unmatched. CDR3 length equals 13 residues. Germline V gene data show CDR1 as SQVTM and CDR2 as ANQGSEA. The CDR3 DNA is TGCAGCGCGATTGGGGACAGTTCCTACGAGCAGTACTTC. This codes for CSAIGDSSYEQYF.

The sample holds many counts of this clonotype. The gene calls are TRBV28 and TRBJ2-7; TRBD2 aligns across 7 bases. V lost 8 bases, J lost 5 bases, and 6 bases stayed unmatched. The CDR3 totals 12 residues. The germline V gene encodes CDR1 MDHEN and CDR2 SYDVKM. Here the CDR3 reads CASQGLQHEQYF. The DNA of the CDR3 is TGTGCCAGCCAGGGACTACAGCACGAGCAGTACTTC.

This clonotype was picked up many times. This chain joins TRBV27 and TRBJ2-7; 9 positions agree with TRBD1. The CDR3 consists of 14 residues. The trim removed 5 bases at V and 5 bases at J, leaving 7 bases unmatched. CDR1 and CDR2 from the germline V gene are MNHEY and SMNVEV (reference sequence). The CDR3 protein is CASSPDRGSNEQYF. The CDR3 region has the DNA TGTGCCAGCAGTCCAGACAGGGGGTCCAACGAGCAGTACTTC.

This clonotype was counted only a few times. V usage is TRBV4-2 and J usage is TRBJ1-5, with unresolved D. CDR1 and CDR2 (germline): LGHNA, YNFKEQ. The CDR3 spans 14 residues. V was clipped by 0 bases and J by 1 base, with 4 bases between them. In DNA, the CDR3 is TGTGCCAGCAGCCAAGAGCACAGCAATCAGCCCCAGCATTTT. This sequence encodes CASSQEHSNQPQHF.

The chain uses TRBV20-1 and TRBJ2-5, with TRBD2 matching over 8 bases. This CDR3 is built from 14 residues. CDR1 is DFQATT, CDR2 SNEGSKA, per germline (reference sequence). With V trimmed by 5 bases and J by 4 bases, 9 bases remained unmatched. CDR3 sequence reads: CSAWEGLESETQYF. For the CDR3, the DNA is TGCAGTGCTTGGGAGGGACTAGAGTCAGAGACCCAGTACTTC.

This clonotype was counted between two and nine times. The J gene is TRBJ2-1, the V gene TRBV24-1, with 8 nucleotides matching TRBD1. The germline CDR1 and CDR2 sequences are KGHDR and SFDVKD. CDR3 length equals 15 residues. The V and J ends lost 6 bases and 3 bases, in that order; junction bases with no gene match: 6. CDR3 coding DNA: TGTGCCACCAGTAGACCGGGACAGGTCTACAATGAGCAGTTCTTC. This codes for CATSRPGQVYNEQFF.

This clonotype was picked up a small number of times. The V and J genes are TRBV9 and TRBJ2-1, with D perhaps being TRBD1 or TRBD2 (6 bases each). CDR3 size: 17 residues. Trimming shortened V by 4 bases and J by 2 bases, and 19 bases separated the two germline ends. From germline, CDR1 is SGDLS and CDR2 YYNGEE. The CDR3 region has the DNA TGTGCCAGCAGCACGAGCCCTGGGGGGCCAACCTACAATGAGCAGTTCTTC. Its protein is CASSTSPGGPTYNEQFF.

This clonotype was detected only a few times. The V call is TRBV2, the J call TRBJ2-1; 10 nucleotides agree with TRBD2. CDR1 and CDR2 (germline): SNHLY, FYNNEI. The CDR3 length is 16 residues. V trimming: 3 bases; J trimming: 5 bases; junction bases outside the gene matches: 7. The CDR3 region has the DNA TGTGCCAGCAGTGAGGTTCCTAGCGGGAGAGACAATGAGCAGTTCTTC. Translated: CASSEVPSGRDNEQFF.

As to this clonotype: The CDR3 does not end in the conserved phenylalanine or tryptophan, so this is likely a read error. This chain links TRBV11-2 with TRBJ1-2; possibly TRBD1 for D (6 bases). The CDR3 is 15 residues long. Germline-derived CDR1 and CDR2 are SGHAT and FQNNGV. Trimming removed 0 bases from V and 0 bases from J, with 8 bases in between. The CDR3 region is CASSLDRGANYGYTL. As DNA, the CDR3 is TGTGCCAGCAGCTTAGACAGGGGTGCTAACTATGGCTACACCCTC.

This clonotype was picked up a small number of times. This chain links TRBV28 with TRBJ2-5; no clear D gene. V dropped 6 bases and J dropped 5 bases, with 16 bases sitting between them. This CDR3 is 14 amino acids long. CDR1 and CDR2 (germline): MDHEN, SYDVKM. The CDR3, as DNA: TGTGCCAGCAGCGTAGAGGCTACTCGGGAGACCCAGTACTTC. Residues: CASSVEATRETQYF.

This clonotype was seen more than once but under ten times. The V and J genes are TRBV28 and TRBJ1-2; D not certain. CDR3 size: 14 residues. Deletions cut 7 bases from V and 8 bases from J, with 20 bases between. Germline V CDR1 and CDR2: MDHEN, SYDVKM. The CDR3 sequence is CASNSPPGVEGYTF. CDR3 coding DNA: TGTGCCAGCAACTCTCCCCCGGGAGTAGAAGGCTACACCTTC.

In this sample, this clonotype turned up many times. The chain combines TRBV3-1 with TRBJ2-7; the D is unclear. The germline CDR1 and CDR2 sequences are LGHDT and YNNKEL (reference sequence). CDR3 length: 13 residues. The V end was cut by 4 bases, the J end by 1 base, with 8 bases between. The CDR3 region has the DNA TGTGCCAGCAGCCGCTCACAATCCTACGAGCAGTACTTC. This translates into CASSRSQSYEQYF.

Regarding this clonotype: Germline and junction disagree at one end, which may indicate a read error. J is TRBJ2-7 and V is TRBV18; D perhaps matches TRBD1 (6 bases). CDR1 is KGHSH, CDR2 LQKENI, per germline. The CDR3 consists of 14 residues. CDR3 nucleotides: TGTGTCAGCTCACCGGCCCAGGGGATCTACGAGCAGTACTTC. This gives the protein CVSSPAQGIYEQYF.